Below, one T cell receptor beta chain is given with its context. A junction end diverges from the germline sequence, so it may reflect a read error. These data belong to a study of blood T cells in healthy people across ages. Alongside a J-beta primer mix, a sample-barcoded 5' primer served in a second PCR lasting about 6 to 11 cycles. A 12-random-nucleotide template-switch adaptor tagged each cDNA molecule. TCRdb passed the 5' RACE reads through MiXCR, listing each CDR3 protein once. The sample lists roughly 650,000 distinct CDR3 sequences, approximately 30% occurring once. The sequencing input was blood. This clonotype originated in a woman aged 80 or older in good health.

The CDR3 region has the DNA TGTGCCAGTAGCGGAACACAGGGGGCGGGACGCTACACCTTC. Translated, it gives CASSGTQGAGRYTF. The rearrangement uses TRBV9 and TRBJ1-2; TRBD1 matches at 9 bases. In germline, CDR1 is SGDLS, CDR2 YYNGEE. The CDR3 sequence is 14 residues long. Drawing the rest from reference TRBV9 and TRBJ1-2, the complete variable domain is DSGVTQTPKHLITATGQRVTLRCSPRSGDLSVYWYQQSLDQGLQFLIQYYNGEERAKGNILERFSAQQFPDLHSELNLSSLELGDSALYFCASSGTQGAGRYTFGSGTRLTVV.